The 32 T cell receptor beta chains listed next were all sequenced from one sample in a study of beta chain features in type 1 diabetes. Sequencing targeted expressed TCRB transcripts, as all isolated RNA had been reverse transcribed. This table comes from immunoSEQ multiplex PCR, and its TCRdb copy is limited to in-frame clones, with some not included. The repertoire includes 640,000 or so clones, roughly 13% of them detected once, and approximately 0.02% sits in the top ten. Antigen specificity for these receptors is unknown. Broader study findings: Among all four CD4+ subsets, Type 1 diabetes patients had TCRB CDR3s that were moderately but significantly shorter.

Sample: naive CD4+ T cells from blood. These receptors were collected from a man aged 18 to 35 with type 1 diabetes.

This clone was found a few times. This chain joins TRBV28 and TRBJ2-5; D gene ambiguous. Germline CDR1 and CDR2: MDHEN and SYDVKM. Trimming pared 2 bases from V and 1 base from J, leaving 5 bases between. The CDR3 is made up of 13 amino acids. The CDR3 reads CASSLSAQETQYF. The DNA for the CDR3 is TGTGCCAGCAGTTTAAGCGCCCAAGAGACCCAGTACTTC.

This chain joins TRBV19 and TRBJ1-1; no clear D. Germline V gene lookup returns CDR1 LNHDA and CDR2 SQIVND (reference sequence). This CDR3 spans 14 amino acids. Between the trimmed V and J ends, which lost 4 bases and 3 bases, there was a span of 12 bases. DNA for the CDR3: TGTGCCAGTAGTAGGGATTCAGAGCACACTGAAGCTTTCTTT. Translating it yields CASSRDSEHTEAFF.

The gene calls are TRBV25-1 and TRBJ2-2; no clear D gene. V was trimmed by 7 bases and J by 6 bases, leaving 12 bases between them. The CDR3 runs 13 residues. In germline, CDR1 is MGHDK, CDR2 SYGVNS. For the CDR3, the DNA is TGTGCCAGCAATCACGGTCGGGCCGGGGAGCTGTTTTTT. This gives the protein CASNHGRAGELFF.

This clone was seen a few times. The genes are TRBV6-5 and TRBJ2-1; 10 bases fit TRBD2. V lost 6 bases to trimming and J lost 4 bases; unmatched junction nucleotides: 6. CDR1 is MNHEY and CDR2 is SVGAGI in the germline V gene. CDR3 size: 15 residues. CDR3 amino acids: CASRPGTSEYNEQFF. In DNA form, the CDR3 reads TGTGCCAGCAGGCCCGGGACTAGCGAGTACAATGAGCAGTTCTTC.

In its sample, this clone was seen a few times. The V call is TRBV18, the J call TRBJ2-3, with 9 bases identical to TRBD2. Germline assignment: CDR1 KGHSH and CDR2 LQKENI. The CDR3 spans 15 residues. The ends lost 1 base at V and 4 bases at J; junction bases unmatched: 3. The CDR3 DNA reads TGTGCCAGCTCACCACTAGCGGGGGTTCCAGATACGCAGTATTTT. Protein: CASSPLAGVPDTQYF.

This clone was seen a handful of times. The CDR3 protein is CASSASSGVTQYF. CDR3 in DNA: TGTGCCAGCAGCGCTTCTAGCGGGGTGACCCAGTACTTC. The chain is built from TRBV5-6 and TRBJ2-5; 9 bases are a match to TRBD2. The CDR3 runs to 13 residues. The V gene's germline CDR1 is SGHDT and CDR2 YYEEEE. The J segment lost 7 bases and the V segment lost 4 bases, leaving 5 bases of the junction unmatched.

This clone was counted a few times. The CDR3 here is CASRLDSSATQYF. CDR3 in DNA: TGTGCCAGTAGACTAGACAGTTCTGCTACGCAGTATTTT. The chain carries TRBV19 and TRBJ2-3; D possibly matches TRBD1 or TRBD2 (5 bases each). This CDR3 has 13 amino acids. V was pared by 6 bases and J by 8 bases, with 15 bases between. Germline CDR1 reads LNHDA; CDR2 reads SQIVND (reference sequence).

The chain is built from TRBV4-2 and TRBJ1-4, with D uncertain. Germline V gene lookup returns CDR1 LGHNA and CDR2 YNFKEQ. CDR3 size: 11 residues. Trimming took off 6 bases at V and 7 bases at J, with 6 bases between the two ends. The CDR3 loop is CASRLGEKLFF. DNA of the CDR3: TGTGCCAGCAGGTTAGGTGAAAAACTGTTTTTT.

The J gene is TRBJ2-5, the V gene TRBV19; D remains ambiguous. The CDR3 length is 14 residues. Deletions cut 0 bases from V and 4 bases from J, with 9 bases between. From germline, CDR1 is LNHDA and CDR2 SQIVND (reference sequence). CDR3 in amino acids: CASSIEGLGETQYF. The CDR3 nucleotides are TGTGCCAGTAGTATAGAGGGCCTCGGAGAGACCCAGTACTTC.

V usage is TRBV25-1 and J usage is TRBJ1-2, with TRBD1 as a possible D gene (6 bases). CDR3 length: 14 residues. V was cut by 7 bases and J by 2 bases, with 14 bases left in between. The germline V gene encodes CDR1 MGHDK and CDR2 SYGVNS. CDR3 coding DNA: TGTGCCAGCAAGCCTTATGGACAGAACTATGGCTACACCTTC. Amino acids: CASKPYGQNYGYTF.

The CDR3 here is CASSFTGAVTDTQYF. The CDR3 DNA is TGTGCCAGCAGCTTTACAGGGGCCGTCACAGATACGCAGTATTTT. The chain uses TRBV5-4 and TRBJ2-3, with 7 bases identical to TRBD1. J lost 2 bases, V lost 2 bases, and 5 bases had no gene match. This CDR3 contains 15 residues. The germline V gene encodes CDR1 SGHNT and CDR2 YYREEE (reference sequence).

This clone has a handful of counts. V and J are TRBV7-6 and TRBJ2-1; 8 bases are shared with TRBD1. The trim removed 1 base at V and 4 bases at J, leaving 3 bases unmatched. The length of the CDR3 is 15 residues. Germline V gene lookup returns CDR1 SGHVS and CDR2 FNYEAQ. CDR3 in amino acids: CASSLGTGRYNEQFF. The CDR3 DNA reads as TGTGCCAGCAGCTTAGGGACAGGGAGATACAATGAGCAGTTCTTC.

The rearrangement uses TRBV30 and TRBJ1-1, with D unclear. Trimming took 2 bases from V and 1 from J, leaving 11 bases between them. CDR1 and CDR2 (germline): GTSNPN, SVGIG (reference sequence). CDR3 length: 14 residues. The CDR3 reads CAWSTGLSNTEAFF. In DNA form, the CDR3 reads TGTGCCTGGAGTACCGGACTATCGAACACTGAAGCTTTCTTT.

The chain has TRBV5-6 and TRBJ1-2, with D unresolved. Trimming took off 1 base at V and 2 bases at J, with 9 bases between the two ends. The CDR3 length is 14 residues. Germline V CDR1 and CDR2: SGHDT, YYEEEE. Here the CDR3 reads CASSLLGKNYGYTF. CDR3 DNA sequence: TGTGCCAGCAGCTTGTTAGGGAAGAACTATGGCTACACCTTC.

The table lists this clone with a few counts. This chain joins TRBV7-9 and TRBJ1-1, with unresolved D. Germline CDR1 SEHNR, CDR2 FQNEAQ (reference sequence). The CDR3 is made up of 13 amino acids. V gave up 8 bases and J gave up 3 bases, with 13 bases separating them. The CDR3 protein is CASGRMEDTEAFF. The CDR3 nucleotides are TGTGCCAGCGGCCGGATGGAGGACACTGAAGCTTTCTTT.

Notes on this clone: The sample contains more than one DNA sequence encoding this CDR3. The chain uses TRBV7-8 and TRBJ2-3; 10 nucleotides line up with TRBD2. Germline CDR1 SGHVS, CDR2 FQNEAQ. This CDR3 region has 16 residues. With 1 base clipped from V and 0 bases from J, the junction kept 1 base outside the gene matches. CDR3 residues: CASSLGTSGSTDTQYF. The DNA for the CDR3 is TGTGCCAGCAGCTTAGGGACTAGCGGCAGCACAGATACGCAGTATTTT.

This chain uses TRBV5-1 with TRBJ1-1; 9 positions agree with TRBD1. The CDR3 is 16 residues long. Germline CDR1 SGHRS, CDR2 YFSETQ. V trimming: 0 bases; J trimming: 0 bases; junction bases outside the gene matches: 3. CDR3 protein: CASSLEDRGVNTEAFF. For the CDR3, the DNA is TGCGCCAGCAGCTTGGAGGACAGGGGAGTGAACACTGAAGCTTTCTTT. The full variable domain, with the rest looked up from reference TRBV5-1 and TRBJ1-1, is KAGVTQTPRYLIKTRGQQVTLSCSPISGHRSVSWYQQTPGQGLQFLFEYFSETQRNKGNFPGRFSGRQFSNSRSEMNVSTLELGDSALYLCASSLEDRGVNTEAFFGQGTRLTVV.

This clone appeared a few times. This chain uses TRBV7-9 with TRBJ1-2; 9 bases align to TRBD1. The CDR3 spans 16 residues. V shed 5 bases and J 5 bases; nucleotides not matched to a gene: 12. Germline CDR1 reads SEHNR; CDR2 reads FQNEAQ (reference sequence). CDR3 nucleotide sequence: TGTGCCAGCAGCCCCACCCCGGGACAGGGAGGGTATGGCTACACCTTC. It is translated as CASSPTPGQGGYGYTF.

The chain couples TRBV6-6 to TRBJ1-2; D remains unclear. The germline CDR1 and CDR2 sequences are MNHNY and SVGAGI (reference sequence). This CDR3 is built from 15 residues. The germline V and J ends were trimmed by 5 bases and 4 bases, with 17 bases remaining between them. The CDR3 nucleotides are TGTGCCAGCAGTCCGCAAGAACCTTGGACCTATGGCTACACCTTC. This encodes CASSPQEPWTYGYTF.

This chain joins TRBV2 and TRBJ2-7, with D unclear. The V end lost 3 bases, the J end lost 6 bases, and 6 bases lay between the germline ends. Germline lookup yields CDR1 SNHLY and CDR2 FYNNEI. This CDR3 contains 11 residues. CDR3 nucleotides: TGTGCCAGCAGTGATTCGAGCGAGCAGTACTTC. Its protein product is CASSDSSEQYF.

This chain joins TRBV7-2 and TRBJ2-5; 8 bases are shared with TRBD2. This CDR3 is 15 amino acids long. The germline V gene encodes CDR1 SGHTA and CDR2 FQGNSA. V was clipped by 5 bases and J by 1 base; unmatched bases: 6. This CDR3 reads CASSPSGGVQETQYF. CDR3 coding DNA: TGTGCCAGCAGCCCTTCGGGGGGGGTCCAAGAGACCCAGTACTTC.

The chain recombines TRBV30 with TRBJ1-1; 7 bases line up with TRBD1. The V and J ends lost 1 base and 7 bases, in that order; junction bases with no gene match: 12. The CDR3 loop spans 15 amino acids. CDR1 is GTSNPN and CDR2 is SVGIG in the germline V gene (reference sequence). In nucleotides, the CDR3 is TGTGCCTGGAGTGGGCCAGGGGGAGGCGAAAATGAAGCTTTCTTT. It encodes CAWSGPGGGENEAFF.

This clone was counted only a few times. This chain joins TRBV29-1 and TRBJ2-3, with 8 positions matching TRBD1. The CDR3 is made up of 14 amino acids. The junction had 8 bases not matched to a gene; V was cut back by 7 bases and J by 2 bases. Germline V gene lookup returns CDR1 SQVTM and CDR2 ANQGSEA. The CDR3 bases are TGCAGCGACGCAGGGGGCCCTACCACAGATACGCAGTATTTT. This gives the protein CSDAGGPTTDTQYF.

DNA of the CDR3: TGCGCCAGCAGTGGGGACAGGGGATACAATGAGCAGTTCTTC. It specifies CASSGDRGYNEQFF. This sequence joins TRBV5-1 and TRBJ2-1, with TRBD1 matching over 10 bases. Germline V gives CDR1 SGHRS, CDR2 YFSETQ. The CDR3 runs to 14 residues. V was pared by 5 bases and J by 4 bases, with 3 bases of the junction left unmatched.

The rearrangement links TRBV2 to TRBJ2-1; the match to TRBD2 covers 9 bases. The junction had 4 bases not matched to a gene; V was cut back by 7 bases and J by 0 bases. Germline loops: CDR1 SNHLY, CDR2 FYNNEI. The CDR3 length is 15 residues. CDR3 sequence: CASNLAGSSYNEQFF. The CDR3 DNA follows: TGTGCCAGCAACCTAGCGGGGAGCTCCTACAATGAGCAGTTCTTC.

This clone appeared a few times. The chain combines TRBV19 with TRBJ1-2; D is unresolved. V lost 5 bases, J lost 0 bases, and 16 bases lay in between. This CDR3 contains 16 residues. Germline V gene lookup returns CDR1 LNHDA and CDR2 SQIVND (reference sequence). The CDR3 region has the DNA TGTGCCAGTAGTCCTCCCGGCGGCAGAGCTAACTATGGCTACACCTTC. Its protein product is CASSPPGGRANYGYTF.

In its sample, this clone was seen a few times. V is TRBV9 and J is TRBJ1-3; unclear D gene. CDR1 is SGDLS and CDR2 is YYNGEE in the germline V gene. The CDR3 covers 15 residues. With 4 bases removed from V and 0 bases from J, the gap between germline ends came to 11 bases. The CDR3 loop is CASSSPGFSGNTIYF. CDR3 sequence (DNA): TGTGCCAGCAGCTCTCCGGGATTCTCTGGAAACACCATATATTTT. The full variable domain, in which reference TRBV9 and TRBJ1-3 provide the parts outside the CDR3, is DSGVTQTPKHLITATGQRVTLRCSPRSGDLSVYWYQQSLDQGLQFLIQYYNGEERAKGNILERFSAQQFPDLHSELNLSSLELGDSALYFCASSSPGFSGNTIYFGEGSWLTVV.

The rearrangement uses TRBV2 and TRBJ1-5; D unresolved. The germline V gene has CDR1 SNHLY and CDR2 FYNNEI. V lost 7 bases and J 5 bases, leaving 12 bases between the germline ends. CDR3 length: 13 residues. CDR3 DNA sequence: TGTGCCAGCAAGCAAGAACTGGATCAGCCCCAGCATTTT. Protein: CASKQELDQPQHF.

This clone was seen more than once but under ten times. The chain couples TRBV5-1 to TRBJ2-1; 9 nucleotides agree with TRBD2. The CDR3 is made up of 14 amino acids. Germline V gene sequence: CDR1 SGHRS, CDR2 YFSETQ. Unmatched junction bases numbered 3, after V lost 2 bases and J lost 6 bases. This CDR3 is CASSFLAGSNEQFF. Written as DNA, the CDR3 is TGCGCCAGCAGCTTTCTAGCGGGGAGCAATGAGCAGTTCTTC.

This chain links TRBV6-6 with TRBJ2-1, with D tentatively TRBD2 (5 bases). The V gene's germline CDR1 is MNHNY and CDR2 SVGAGI (reference sequence). V lost 10 bases and J 12 bases, leaving 19 bases between the germline ends. The length of the CDR3 is 12 residues. This chain's CDR3 is CATFSADRGQFF. The CDR3, as DNA: TGTGCCACCTTCTCGGCGGATCGGGGGCAGTTCTTC.

This chain links TRBV29-1 with TRBJ1-5; D ambiguous. The CDR3 is 12 amino acids. The germline V and J ends were trimmed by 1 base and 12 bases, with 13 bases remaining between them. CDR1 is SQVTM and CDR2 is ANQGSEA in the germline V gene. The CDR3 DNA reads as TGCAGCGTTGAAGCCGTTCCCGGTGTCCAGCATTTT. It specifies CSVEAVPGVQHF.

This clone was seen only a few times. The rearrangement uses TRBV11-2 and TRBJ2-3, with 8 positions matching TRBD2. Germline assignment: CDR1 SGHAT and CDR2 FQNNGV. The CDR3 loop spans 15 amino acids. Losses at the gene ends were 3 bases for V and 5 bases for J; bases not matched to a gene: 7. The DNA for the CDR3 is TGTGCCAGCAGCTTCCAGCGGGGGCTCCGAGATACGCAGTATTTT. It encodes CASSFQRGLRDTQYF.